This T cell receptor beta chain derives from a study of shared clonotypes between healthy human individuals. The study, taken as a whole, reports: Generally, estimated richness proved larger in naive subsets than it did in memory subsets.

Trimming took off 2 bases at V and 10 bases at J, with 2 bases between the two ends. The CDR3 length is 8 residues. The germline gives CDR1 GTSNPN, CDR2 SVGIG (reference sequence). In the authors' workflow: ImmunoSEQ junction-only sequences lacked quality scores, so their filtering differed. Profiling relied on immunoSEQ multiplex PCR, and the TCRdb table lists in-frame clones only, not all of them. That table supplies the V and J calls and clone size; D and trimming were determined from the DNA. The sample contains about 600,000 clones, less than 97% of which appear only once. Terminally differentiated effector memory CD45RA+ cells were excluded from the naive CD8 cells, which were CD45RO-negative and positively selected for CCR7. Only Caucasian adults living in Nashville, Tennessee made up the donor group. This clone was counted a few times. Its matching antigen is unknown.

The V gene is TRBV30, the J gene TRBJ1-1; the D is unclear. Sequencing input: naive CD8+ T cells sorted from blood. The TCR originated in a woman in her 30s in good health. The CDR3 sequence is CAWSRAFF. DNA of the CDR3: TGTGCCTGGAGTCGAGCTTTCTTT.